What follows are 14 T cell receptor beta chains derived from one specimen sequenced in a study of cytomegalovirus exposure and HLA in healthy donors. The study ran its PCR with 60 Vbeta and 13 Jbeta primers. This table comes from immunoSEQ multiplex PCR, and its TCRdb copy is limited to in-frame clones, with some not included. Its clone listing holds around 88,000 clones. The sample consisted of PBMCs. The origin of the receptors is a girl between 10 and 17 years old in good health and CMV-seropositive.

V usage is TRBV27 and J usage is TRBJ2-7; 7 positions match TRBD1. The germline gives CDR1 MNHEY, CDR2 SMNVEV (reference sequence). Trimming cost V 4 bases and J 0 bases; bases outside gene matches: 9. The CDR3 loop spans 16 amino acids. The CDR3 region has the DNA TGTGCCAGCAGTTCAGACGGACAGGTGACCTCCTACGAGCAGTACTTC. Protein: CASSSDGQVTSYEQYF.

The CDR3 region is CSVEAGRGEKLFF. DNA for the CDR3: TGCAGCGTTGAAGCCGGGAGAGGCGAAAAACTGTTTTTT. The V call is TRBV29-1, the J call TRBJ1-4; D is uncertain. CDR1 is SQVTM, CDR2 ANQGSEA, per germline. This CDR3 contains 13 residues. V shed 1 base and J shed 8 bases, with 11 bases lying between them.

The CDR3 DNA reads as TGTGCCAGCAGTTACCTCCGGGACAGCTACGAGCAGTACGTC. It codes for CASSYLRDSYEQYV. This rearrangement joins TRBV6-6 to TRBJ2-7; 7 nucleotides line up with TRBD1. V dropped 2 bases and J dropped 3; count of bases not matched to a gene: 4. Germline CDR1 is MNHNY and CDR2 is SVGAGI (reference sequence). This CDR3 has 14 residues.

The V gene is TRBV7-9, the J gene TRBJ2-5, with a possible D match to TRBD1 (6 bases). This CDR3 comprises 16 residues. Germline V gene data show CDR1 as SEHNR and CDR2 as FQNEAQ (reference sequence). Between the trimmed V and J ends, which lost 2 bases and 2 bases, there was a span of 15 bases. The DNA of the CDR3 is TGTGCCAGCAGCTTAACGGCAGGGGTCCGTCAAGAGACCCAGTACTTC. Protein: CASSLTAGVRQETQYF. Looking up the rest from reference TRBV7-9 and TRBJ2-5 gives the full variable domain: DTGVSQNPRHKITKRGQNVTFRCDPISEHNRLYWYRQTLGQGPEFLTYFQNEAQLEKSRLLSDRFSAERPKGSFSTLEIQRTEQGDSAMYLCASSLTAGVRQETQYFGPGTRLLVL.

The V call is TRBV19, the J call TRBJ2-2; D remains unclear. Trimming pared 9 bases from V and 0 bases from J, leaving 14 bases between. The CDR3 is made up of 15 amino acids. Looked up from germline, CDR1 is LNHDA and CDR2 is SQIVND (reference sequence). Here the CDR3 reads CASSDSSANTGELFF. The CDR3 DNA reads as TGTGCCAGCTCCGATAGCTCGGCGAACACCGGGGAGCTGTTTTTT.

CDR3 nucleotide sequence: TGTGCCAGCAGTTTAAGGCGGGGCCTGTCCTACAATGAGCAGTTCTTC. It yields the protein CASSLRRGLSYNEQFF. The chain couples TRBV28 to TRBJ2-1; a possible D gene is TRBD2 (6 bases). Trimming took 2 bases from V and 1 from J, leaving 12 bases between them. The germline gives CDR1 MDHEN, CDR2 SYDVKM. CDR3 size: 16 residues. Drawing the rest from reference TRBV28 and TRBJ2-1, the complete variable domain is DVKVTQSSRYLVKRTGEKVFLECVQDMDHENMFWYRQDPGLGLRLIYFSYDVKMKEKGDIPEGYSVSREKKERFSLILESASTNQTSMYLCASSLRRGLSYNEQFFGPGTRLTVL.

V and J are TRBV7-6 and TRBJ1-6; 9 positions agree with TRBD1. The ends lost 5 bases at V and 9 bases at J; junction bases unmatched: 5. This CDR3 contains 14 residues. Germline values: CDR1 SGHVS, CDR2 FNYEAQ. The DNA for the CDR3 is TGTGCCAGCAGCCCAGAGGGACAGGGTTCACCCCTCCACTTT. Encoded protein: CASSPEGQGSPLHF.

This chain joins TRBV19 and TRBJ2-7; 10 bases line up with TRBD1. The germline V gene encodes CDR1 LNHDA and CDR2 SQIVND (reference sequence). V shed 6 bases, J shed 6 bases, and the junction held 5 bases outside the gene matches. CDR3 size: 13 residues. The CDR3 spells CASRGQGRVEQYV. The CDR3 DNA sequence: TGTGCCAGTAGGGGACAGGGGAGGGTCGAGCAGTACGTC.

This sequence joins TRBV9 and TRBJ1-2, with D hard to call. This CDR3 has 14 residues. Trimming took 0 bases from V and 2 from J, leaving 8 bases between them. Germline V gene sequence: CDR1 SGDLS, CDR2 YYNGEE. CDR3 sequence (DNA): TGTGCCAGCAGCGTAGATTCCGGGAACTATGGCTACACCTTC. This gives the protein CASSVDSGNYGYTF. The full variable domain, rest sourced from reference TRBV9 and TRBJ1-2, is DSGVTQTPKHLITATGQRVTLRCSPRSGDLSVYWYQQSLDQGLQFLIQYYNGEERAKGNILERFSAQQFPDLHSELNLSSLELGDSALYFCASSVDSGNYGYTFGSGTRLTVV.

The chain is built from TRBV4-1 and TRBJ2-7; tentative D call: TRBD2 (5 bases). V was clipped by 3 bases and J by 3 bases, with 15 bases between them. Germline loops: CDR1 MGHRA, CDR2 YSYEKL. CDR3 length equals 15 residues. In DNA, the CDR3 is TGCGCCAGCAGCCAGAACATTTTCGACTACTACGAGCAGTACTTC. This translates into CASSQNIFDYYEQYF.

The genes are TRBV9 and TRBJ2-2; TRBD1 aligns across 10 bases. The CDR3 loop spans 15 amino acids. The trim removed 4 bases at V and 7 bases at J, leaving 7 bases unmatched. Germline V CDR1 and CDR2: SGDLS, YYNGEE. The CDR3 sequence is CASSPRQGAVGELFF. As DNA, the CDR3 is TGTGCCAGCAGCCCACGACAGGGGGCGGTCGGGGAGCTGTTTTTT.

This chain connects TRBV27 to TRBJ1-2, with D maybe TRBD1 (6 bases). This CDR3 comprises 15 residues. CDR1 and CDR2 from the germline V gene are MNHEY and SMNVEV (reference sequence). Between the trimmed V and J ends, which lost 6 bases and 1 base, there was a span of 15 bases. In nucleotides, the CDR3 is TGTGCCAGCAGCCCCAAGGGGGGGCGTAACTATGGCTACACCTTC. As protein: CASSPKGGRNYGYTF.

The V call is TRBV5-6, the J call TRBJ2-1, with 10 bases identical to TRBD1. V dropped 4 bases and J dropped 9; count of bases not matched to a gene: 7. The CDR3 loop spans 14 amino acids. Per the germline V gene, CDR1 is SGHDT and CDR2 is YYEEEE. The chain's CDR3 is CASSPTGGSSEQFF. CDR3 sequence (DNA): TGTGCCAGCAGCCCGACAGGGGGCTCTAGTGAGCAGTTCTTC.

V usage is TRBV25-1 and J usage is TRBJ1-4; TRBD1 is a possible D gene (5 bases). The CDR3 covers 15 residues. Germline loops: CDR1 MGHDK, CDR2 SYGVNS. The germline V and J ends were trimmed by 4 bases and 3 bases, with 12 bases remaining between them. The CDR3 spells CASSANGGANEKLFF. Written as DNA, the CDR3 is TGTGCCAGCAGTGCCAACGGGGGGGCTAATGAAAAACTGTTTTTT.